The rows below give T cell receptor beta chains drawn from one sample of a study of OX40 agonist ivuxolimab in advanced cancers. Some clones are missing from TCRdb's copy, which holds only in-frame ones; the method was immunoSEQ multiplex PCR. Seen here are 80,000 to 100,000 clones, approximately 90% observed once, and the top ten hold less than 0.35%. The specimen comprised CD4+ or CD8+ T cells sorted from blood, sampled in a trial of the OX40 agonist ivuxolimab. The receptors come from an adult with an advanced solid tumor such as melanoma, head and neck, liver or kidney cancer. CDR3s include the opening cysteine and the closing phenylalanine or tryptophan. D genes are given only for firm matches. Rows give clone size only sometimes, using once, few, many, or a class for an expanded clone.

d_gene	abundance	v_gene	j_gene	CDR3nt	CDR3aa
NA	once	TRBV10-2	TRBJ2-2	TGCGCCAGCAGTGGGCAGGGATACGGGGAGCTGTTTTTT	CASSGQGYGELFF
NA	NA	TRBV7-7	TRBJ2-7	TGTGCCAGCAGCTTGGGGCAGGGAGGATCCTACGAGCAGTACTTC	CASSLGQGGSYEQYF
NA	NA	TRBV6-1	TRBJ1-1	TGTGCCAGCAGTGAAGGAGGTGAAGCTTTCTTT	CASSEGGEAFF
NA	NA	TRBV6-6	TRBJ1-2	TGTGCCAGCAGTTACCTAGACAACTATGGCTACACCTTC	CASSYLDNYGYTF
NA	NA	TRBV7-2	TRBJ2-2	TGTGCCAGCAGCTCAAACACCGGGGAGCTGTTTTTT	CASSSNTGELFF
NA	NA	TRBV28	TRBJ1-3	TGTGCCAGCACACCGGGGGGAACTGGAAACACCATATATTTT	CASTPGGTGNTIYF
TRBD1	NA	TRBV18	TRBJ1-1	TGTGCCAGCCAGGGACAGGGAGGCACTGAAGCTTTCTTT	CASQGQGGTEAFF
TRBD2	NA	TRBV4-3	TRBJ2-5	TGCGCCAGCAGCCACGGACTAGCGGAAGGAGAGACCCAGTACTTC	CASSHGLAEGETQYF
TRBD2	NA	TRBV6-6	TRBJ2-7	TGTGCCAGCAAAACGACTAGCGGAGTCTACGAGCAGTACTTC	CASKTTSGVYEQYF
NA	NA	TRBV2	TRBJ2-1	TGTGCCATCAACCTCGGGGTCTCCTACAATGAGCAGTTCTTC	CAINLGVSYNEQFF
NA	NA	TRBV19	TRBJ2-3	TGTGCCAGTAGAGAGACAGGGACTAGCACAGATACGCAGTATTTT	CASRETGTSTDTQYF
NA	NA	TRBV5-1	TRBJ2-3	TGCGCCAGCAGCTTGGAGGGACGGTCAAGCACAGATACGCAGTATTTT	CASSLEGRSSTDTQYF
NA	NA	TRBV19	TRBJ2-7	TGTGCCGCCCCAAAGAGGGACTGCTTTGCCTACGAGCAGTACTTC	CAAPKRDCFAYEQYF
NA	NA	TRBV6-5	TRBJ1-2	TGTGCCAGCAGTTACTCAGGGAACTATGGCTACACCTTC	CASSYSGNYGYTF
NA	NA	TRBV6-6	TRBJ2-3	TGTGCCAGCAGTTATGGAGGGAGCGCAGATACGCAGTATTTT	CASSYGGSADTQYF
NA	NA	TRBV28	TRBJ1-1	TGTGCCAGCAGTCCAACGACCCGACGGGGTAGCACTGAAGCTTTCTTT	CASSPTTRRGSTEAFF
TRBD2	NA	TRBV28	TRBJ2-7	TGTGCCAGCAGACCCCCCGGACTAGCAGCGGGCTACGAGCAGTACTTC	CASRPPGLAAGYEQYF
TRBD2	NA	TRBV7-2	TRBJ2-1	TGTGCCAGCAGCTATAGCGGGACCGGTGAGCAGTTCTTC	CASSYSGTGEQFF
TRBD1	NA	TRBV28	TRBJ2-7	TGTGCCAGCAGTTTCGGCGACAGGGGGGTACACGAGCAGTACTTC	CASSFGDRGVHEQYF
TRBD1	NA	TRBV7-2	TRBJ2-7	TGTGCCAGCAGCCAGACCGGAGACAGGGTGGAGTTC	CASSQTGDRVEF
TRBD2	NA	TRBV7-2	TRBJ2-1	TGTGCCAGCAGCTCGACTAGCGGGAATGAGCAGTTCTTC	CASSSTSGNEQFF
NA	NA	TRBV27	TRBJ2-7	TGTGCCAGCACTTTTGTCTACGAGCAGTACTTC	CASTFVYEQYF
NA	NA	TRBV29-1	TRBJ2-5	TGCAGCGTTGAAGTCCAGACCGGGGGGACCCAGTACTTC	CSVEVQTGGTQYF
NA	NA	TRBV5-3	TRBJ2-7	TGTGCCAGAAGCTCGGACCGGGACAACTACGAGCAGTACTTC	CARSSDRDNYEQYF
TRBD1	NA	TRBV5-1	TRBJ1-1	TGCGCCAGCAGTTCCGGGGACAGGGGGAAGAACACTGAAGCTTTCTTT	CASSSGDRGKNTEAFF
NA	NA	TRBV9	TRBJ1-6	TGTGCCAGCAGCGTAGAACGAAACTCACCCCTCCACTTT	CASSVERNSPLHF
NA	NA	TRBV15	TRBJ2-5	TGTGCCACCAGCCGAAGCGGAAGACAAGAGACCCAGTACTTC	CATSRSGRQETQYF
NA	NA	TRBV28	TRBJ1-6	TGTGCCAGCAGTTCGACGATGAGAACACCCCTCCACTTT	CASSSTMRTPLHF
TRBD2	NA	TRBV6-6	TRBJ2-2	TGTGCCAGCAGTTACGGCGGGAGTAAAGCCGGGGAGCTGTTTTTT	CASSYGGSKAGELFF
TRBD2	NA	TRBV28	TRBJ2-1	TGTGCCAGCAGATGGGCGGGAGTTAGTTCCTACAATGAGCAGTTCTTC	CASRWAGVSSYNEQFF
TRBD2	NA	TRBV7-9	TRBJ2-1	TGTGCCAGCAGCTCCAATAAACCGGGACTAGCGGGAGAACGGGAGCAGTTCTTC	CASSSNKPGLAGEREQFF
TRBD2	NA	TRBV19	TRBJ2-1	TGTGCCAGTAGTATCCCAGGAGGGACTAGCGGCAATGAGCAGTTCTTC	CASSIPGGTSGNEQFF
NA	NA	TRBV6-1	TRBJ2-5	TGTGCCAGCAGTGGCCGGGGGCTTTACCAAGAGACCCAGTACTTC	CASSGRGLYQETQYF
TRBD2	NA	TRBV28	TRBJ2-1	TGTGCCAGCGAACCTCCCCGGGGGGGCCCGAGCTCCTACAATGAGCAGTTCTTC	CASEPPRGGPSSYNEQFF
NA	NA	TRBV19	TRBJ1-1	TGTGCCAGTAGTATCTTAGGTAAGAACACTGAAGCTTTCTTT	CASSILGKNTEAFF
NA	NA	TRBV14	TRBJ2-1	TGTGCCAGCAGCCGGTACAATGAGCAGTTCTTC	CASSRYNEQFF
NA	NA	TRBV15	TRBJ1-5	TGTGCCACCAGCAGAGATCTTTATCAGCCCCAGCATTTT	CATSRDLYQPQHF
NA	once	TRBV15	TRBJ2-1	TGTGCCACCAGAGGACTTAGCGGATATGACAATGAGCAGTTCTTC	CATRGLSGYDNEQFF
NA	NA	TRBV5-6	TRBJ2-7	TGCGCCAGCAGCAAGGAGGTTGGGGTACGCGAGCAGTACTTC	CASSKEVGVREQYF
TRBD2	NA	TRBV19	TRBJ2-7	TGTGCCAGTAGTATTCGACCGGGAGCGGGAGCTTACGAGCAGTACTTC	CASSIRPGAGAYEQYF
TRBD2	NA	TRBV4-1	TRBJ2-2	TGCGCCAGCAGCCAATCAGGCTCCTTTACTAGCGTGAACACCGGGGAGCTGTTTTTT	CASSQSGSFTSVNTGELFF
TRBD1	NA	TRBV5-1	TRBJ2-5	TGCGCCAGCAGCATTACAGGGGGGGAGACCCAGTACTTC	CASSITGGETQYF
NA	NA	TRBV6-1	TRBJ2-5	TGTGCCAGCAGTGAATTTGGGGGCCTGGAGGAGACCCAGTACTTC	CASSEFGGLEETQYF